Listed below are T cell receptor beta chains from one sample, sequenced in a study of tumor and adjacent non-tumor tissue in lung cancer. TCRdb reprocessed the multiplex PCR reads via MiXCR and lists one record per CDR3 protein. The table has some 80,000 distinct CDR3 sequences, 80% to 90% seen once; the top ten hold about 47%. The sequenced material came from distant non-tumor lung tissue. These receptors originate from a man aged 60 to 75 with non-small cell lung cancer. Both conserved end residues are part of each CDR3. D genes are given only for firm matches. Only part of the rows carry a size: once, few, many, or a class if the clone is expanded.

TRBV11-3,18,TRBJ2-2,NA,NA,CASSSRGAGGCRARELFF,TGTGCCAGCAGCTCCCGGGGAGCTGGAGGATGCAGAGCCAGGGAGCTGTTTTTT
TRBV4-2,16,TRBJ2-6,NA,NA,CASSQKLSYGANVLTF,TGTGCCAGTAGCCAAAAGTTGAGTTATGGGGCCAACGTCCTGACTTTC
TRBV20-1,15,TRBJ2-1,NA,TRBD2,CTAQGLAGGNNGQFF,TGCACTGCCCAGGGACTAGCGGGAGGGAACAATGGGCAGTTCTTC
TRBV12-3/TRBV12-4,19,TRBJ2-3,NA,TRBD2,CASSSLTSGDFASTNTQYF,TGTGCCAGCAGTTCCCTCACTAGCGGGGACTTTGCTAGCACAAATACGCAGTATTTT
TRBV5-6,16,TRBJ2-7,NA,TRBD2,CASMRLAGGRTYEQYF,TGTGCCAGCATGCGCCTAGCGGGAGGGAGGACCTACGAGCAGTACTTC
TRBV11-2,14,TRBJ2-5,NA,NA,CASSSRQTLETHYF,TGTGCCAGCAGCTCCAGACAGACTCTGGAGACCCATTACTTC
TRBV11-2,19,TRBJ2-2,NA,NA,CVSSLGYPDSLLDTGELFF,TGTGTCAGTAGCTTAGGCTATCCGGACAGTCTGTTGGACACCGGGGAGCTGTTTTTT
TRBV11-3,13,TRBJ2-7,once,NA,CASSIRGSYDQYF,TGTGCCAGCAGCATCAGGGGTTCCTACGATCAGTACTTC
TRBV11-2,17,TRBJ2-1,NA,NA,CASSPSERPGSYNEQFF,TGTGCCAGCAGCCCGTCGGAGCGGCCAGGCTCCTACAATGAGCAATTCTTC
TRBV20-1,14,TRBJ2-1,NA,TRBD1,CSAPHPQGVNEEFF,TGCAGTGCTCCCCACCCACAGGGGGTCAATGAAGAGTTCTTC
TRBV5-1,14,TRBJ2-5,NA,NA,CASSLVTDVETRYF,TGCGCCAGCAGCTTGGTGACAGATGTGGAGACCCGGTACTTC
TRBV18,15,TRBJ1-6,NA,TRBD1,CASLLDRAPNSPLHF,TGTGCCAGCTTGCTCGACAGGGCCCCCAATTCACCCCTCCACTTT
TRBV6-5,16,TRBJ1-6,NA,TRBD1,CASKYSGTGWNSPLHF,TGTGCCAGCAAATACTCCGGGACAGGGTGGAATTCACCCCTCCACTTT
TRBV12-3/TRBV12-4,15,TRBJ2-5,NA,NA,CASRRDPLTTETQYF,TGTGCCAGCAGACGGGATCCCCTAACCACGGAGACCCAGTACTTC
TRBV4-3,17,TRBJ1-1,NA,NA,CTSSQDVPGSSGTEAIF,TGCACCAGCAGCCAAGATGTTCCGGGCAGTTCGGGCACTGAAGCTATCTTT
TRBV11-2,14,TRBJ1-1,NA,TRBD1,CGSNLTGRGTEALF,TGTGGCAGCAACTTGACAGGGAGAGGGACTGAAGCTCTCTTT
TRBV11-2,19,TRBJ2-6,NA,NA,CAISLDLKNRPSGPNVLTF,TGTGCCATCAGCTTAGATCTAAAGAACAGGCCCTCTGGGCCCAACGTCCTGACTTTC
TRBV6-2/TRBV6-3,13,TRBJ2-1,few,NA,CASSTGPNNEQFF,TGTGCCAGCAGTACCGGTCCTAACAATGAGCAGTTCTTC
TRBV5-1,15,TRBJ2-1,NA,TRBD1,CANSRTGGPYNEQFF,TGCGCCAACAGCCGCACAGGGGGCCCCTACAATGAGCAGTTCTTC
TRBV18,13,TRBJ2-3,NA,NA,CASSSSAHDTQYF,TGTGCCAGCTCATCGTCGGCACATGATACGCAGTATTTT
TRBV6-1,15,TRBJ2-2,NA,NA,CASSVRGGGARELFF,TGTGCCAGCAGTGTCAGGGGCGGTGGGGCCAGGGAGCTGTTTTTT
TRBV6-1,15,TRBJ1-1,NA,NA,CASSDGPRAGIEAFF,TGTGCCAGCAGCGATGGGCCGAGGGCCGGAATTGAAGCTTTCTTT
TRBV20-1,13,TRBJ2-5,NA,TRBD1,CNAWTGVGETQYF,TGCAATGCCTGGACAGGGGTTGGGGAGACCCAGTACTTC
TRBV28,12,TRBJ2-5,NA,NA,CASSHSHETQYF,TGTGCCAGTAGCCACAGCCATGAGACCCAGTACTTC
TRBV6-5,14,TRBJ1-5,many,NA,CASRGHNSNQPQHF,TGTGCCAGCAGAGGACACAATAGCAATCAGCCCCAGCATTTT
TRBV11-2,14,TRBJ1-1,once,NA,CASIFLGRCTEAFF,TGTGCCAGCATCTTTCTCGGGAGGTGCACTGAAGCTTTCTTT
TRBV6-2/TRBV6-3,15,TRBJ2-1,once,NA,CASRRPSAQTNEHFF,TGTGCCAGCCGAAGGCCTAGTGCCCAGACGAATGAGCATTTCTTC
TRBV5-1,15,TRBJ1-1,many,TRBD1,CASSLIGTGATEAFF,TGCGCCAGCAGCCTGATAGGGACAGGGGCCACTGAAGCTTTCTTT
TRBV6-2/TRBV6-3,21,TRBJ2-3,NA,TRBD2,CLSSYPGPLAGSALSTDTQYF,TGTCTCAGCAGTTACCCAGGCCCGCTAGCGGGATCTGCGTTGTCCACAGATACGCAGTATTTT
TRBV28,15,TRBJ2-2,NA,TRBD1,CASSWGQGDTGELFF,TGTGCCAGCAGTTGGGGACAGGGGGACACCGGGGAGCTGTTTTTT
TRBV6-2/TRBV6-3,17,TRBJ2-2,NA,NA,CATSAGSGTANTGEQFF,TGTGCCACCAGTGCAGGCTCCGGGACCGCGAACACCGGGGAGCAGTTTTTT
TRBV2,11,TRBJ2-5,NA,NA,CASSTIETPYF,TGTGCCAGCAGTACTATAGAGACCCCGTACTTC
TRBV19,18,TRBJ2-1,NA,TRBD2,CASSMTRSGTSGGNEQFF,TGTGCCAGTAGTATGACGAGGTCCGGGACTAGCGGGGGAAATGAGCAGTTCTTC
TRBV4-1,15,TRBJ1-4,NA,NA,CSSSTYLATNEKLFF,TGCTCCAGCAGCACCTACCTAGCAACTAACGAAAAACTGTTTTTT
TRBV4-1,17,TRBJ2-1,NA,TRBD1,CDSSQDRGPRGRSEQFF,TGCGATAGCAGCCAAGATCGGGGCCCCAGGGGGCGGAGTGAGCAGTTCTTC
TRBV6-2/TRBV6-3,14,TRBJ1-1,NA,NA,CAGSYPYWNTEVFF,TGTGCCGGCAGTTACCCCTACTGGAACACTGAAGTTTTCTTT
TRBV5-1,15,TRBJ1-5,NA,NA,CASCLEGTNNQSQHF,TGCGCCAGCTGCTTGGAAGGGACGAACAATCAGTCCCAGCATTTT
TRBV4-3,17,TRBJ1-4,NA,TRBD1,CANSQPKWGQKVEKLFF,TGCGCCAACAGCCAACCGAAATGGGGACAGAAGGTTGAAAAACTGTTTTTT
TRBV11-2,16,TRBJ2-3,medium-sized,TRBD2,CASRGGAGLSTDTQYF,TGTGCCAGCAGGGGAGGGGCGGGGCTCAGCACAGATACGCAGTATTTT
TRBV4-1,13,TRBJ1-1,once,NA,CANRREGDTEVFF,TGCGCCAACAGACGAGAGGGGGACACTGAAGTTTTCTTT
TRBV6-6,17,TRBJ2-5,few,TRBD2,CAGSYSSSGRAGKTQYF,TGTGCCGGCAGTTACTCGAGTAGCGGGAGGGCCGGAAAGACCCAGTACTTC
TRBV28,11,TRBJ2-7,NA,NA,CASCYNYEQYF,TGTGCCAGCTGTTACAACTACGAGCAGTACTTC
TRBV11-3,13,TRBJ2-7,few,NA,CASNPRRSYEQYF,TGTGCCAGCAACCCCCGGAGGTCCTACGAGCAGTACTTC
TRBV20-1,15,TRBJ2-1,few,NA,CSADSVGGPWNEQFF,TGCAGTGCTGACTCGGTGGGGGGGCCATGGAATGAGCAGTTCTTC
TRBV11-3,13,TRBJ1-6,NA,NA,CANSARNRSLLHF,TGTGCCAACAGCGCCCGGAACAGATCACTCCTCCACTTT
TRBV11-2,13,TRBJ2-5,NA,NA,CASSSTREETPYF,TGTGCTAGTAGCTCTACAAGGGAAGAGACCCCGTACTTC
TRBV20-1,15,TRBJ2-2,NA,NA,CSVRSAGRDTGELFF,TGCAGTGTTAGATCGGCAGGGCGGGACACCGGGGAACTGTTTTTT
TRBV6-5,15,TRBJ2-7,NA,NA,CASSYTPSSSYDQYF,TGTGCCAGTAGTTACACGCCCTCAAGCTCCTACGACCAGTACTTC
TRBV4-1,13,TRBJ2-2,NA,NA,CASNQIQAGELFF,TGCGCCAGCAACCAGATACAAGCCGGGGAGCTGTTTTTT
TRBV11-2,15,TRBJ2-2,NA,NA,CASSKGGRSTGELLF,TGTGCCAGCAGCAAAGGTGGCCGAAGCACCGGAGAGCTGCTTTTT